These T cell receptor beta chains were read from a single sample in a study of shared clonotypes between healthy human individuals. TCRdb's copy holds only in-frame clones and misses some; the assay was immunoSEQ multiplex PCR. In the table there are roughly 1,000,000 clones, roughly 74% of which are singletons. The sequencing input was memory CD4+ T cells from PBMCs. The receptor source for this set is a man aged 18 to 35 in good health. Some clones in this sample may be carry-over from other donors' samples. The conserved cysteine and the conserved F or W are not part of the CDR3 here.

v_call: TRBV5-1; j_call: TRBJ2-1; cdr3_aa: ASSTRTGGPNEQF
v_call: TRBV6-1; j_call: TRBJ2-7; cdr3_aa: ASASTGVHEQY
v_call: TRBV28; j_call: TRBJ2-7; cdr3_aa: ASSLLGQIYEQY
v_call: TRBV28; j_call: TRBJ2-7; cdr3_aa: ASSMTTSGAYEQY
v_call: TRBV5-1; j_call: TRBJ2-3; cdr3_aa: ASRDGSLDTQY
v_call: TRBV5-4; j_call: TRBJ1-2; cdr3_aa: ASSLGRGSNYGYT
v_call: TRBV25-1; j_call: TRBJ1-1; cdr3_aa: ASRKTGTSTEAF
v_call: TRBV5-1; j_call: TRBJ2-5; cdr3_aa: ASSSRASQETQY
v_call: TRBV15; j_call: TRBJ1-3; cdr3_aa: ATSRDPGTSGNTIY
v_call: TRBV28; j_call: TRBJ2-7; cdr3_aa: AITDGSSYEQY